Presented here are 7 T cell receptor beta chains from one specimen sequenced in a study of cytomegalovirus exposure and HLA in healthy donors. This PCR relied on a set of 60 Vbeta primers and 13 Jbeta primers. Sequenced by immunoSEQ multiplex PCR; TCRdb stores in-frame clones only, minus some. The sample gives about 110,000 clones, 70% to 80% of which show up once; less than 3.5% is in the top ten. Source material: PBMCs. The receptors stem from a female donor in good health and CMV-seronegative.

V is TRBV10-3 and J is TRBJ1-6, with D possibly TRBD1 on 5 matching bases. Trimming shortened V by 2 bases and J by 10 bases, and 9 bases separated the two germline ends. This CDR3 has 13 residues. Looked up from germline, CDR1 is ENHRY and CDR2 is SYGVKD. DNA for the CDR3: TGTGCCATCAGTGAGGACAGTTTCTCACCCCTCCACTTT. Protein sequence: CAISEDSFSPLHF.

This clone was seen only a few times. The chain uses TRBV5-4 and TRBJ2-3; TRBD2 aligns across 14 bases. The CDR3 totals 17 residues. J lost 3 bases, V lost 3 bases, and 6 bases had no gene match. In germline, CDR1 is SGHNT, CDR2 YYREEE (reference sequence). The CDR3 coding sequence is TGTGCCAGCAGCTCGGGACTAGCGGGAGTTAGTACAGATACGCAGTATTTT. Translated: CASSSGLAGVSTDTQYF. Combining the CDR3 with reference TRBV5-4 and TRBJ2-3 gives the whole variable domain ETGVTQSPTHLIKTRGQQVTLRCSSQSGHNTVSWYQQALGQGPQFIFQYYREEENGRGNFPPRFSGLQFPNYSSELNVNALELDDSALYLCASSSGLAGVSTDTQYFGPGTRLTVL.

The J gene is TRBJ2-7, the V gene TRBV29-1, with 11 bases that match TRBD2. CDR3 length equals 15 residues. The junction had 4 bases not matched to a gene; V was cut back by 2 bases and J by 1 base. Germline V gene sequence: CDR1 SQVTM, CDR2 ANQGSEA. Written as DNA, the CDR3 is TGCAGCGTTGAATCGGTAGCGGGAGGGTCCTACGAGCAGTACTTC. Protein product: CSVESVAGGSYEQYF.

The chain couples TRBV4-3 to TRBJ2-2, with a weak D call TRBD2 (6 bases). The CDR3 is 17 amino acids. V was pared by 0 bases and J by 0 bases, with 11 bases between. The germline gives CDR1 LGHNA, CDR2 YSLEER. CDR3 sequence: CASSQDGAGSNTGELFF. CDR3 DNA sequence: TGCGCCAGCAGCCAAGATGGGGCGGGATCGAACACCGGGGAGCTGTTTTTT.

This clone was detected a few times. The chain employs TRBV29-1 and TRBJ1-4, with D hard to call. The V gene's germline CDR1 is SQVTM and CDR2 ANQGSEA. Trimming cost V 4 bases and J 7 bases, with 13 bases left between them. The CDR3 length is 13 residues. The CDR3 loop reads CSVVEAAGEKLFF. CDR3 DNA: TGCAGCGTTGTGGAGGCAGCAGGTGAAAAACTGTTTTTT.

This clone occurred a few times. CDR3 loop: CASSGQGGNYGYTF. In nucleotides, the CDR3 is TGTGCCAGTAGCGGACAGGGTGGAAACTATGGCTACACCTTC. This chain links TRBV19 with TRBJ1-2; 8 bases are a match to TRBD1. This CDR3 spans 14 amino acids. Trimming removed 6 bases from V and 2 bases from J; junction bases left unmatched: 5. Germline V CDR1 and CDR2: LNHDA, SQIVND (reference sequence).

V usage is TRBV28 and J usage is TRBJ2-5, with TRBD2 matching 7 bases. The length of the CDR3 is 15 residues. The V and J ends lost 2 bases and 2 bases, in that order; junction bases with no gene match: 5. CDR1 and CDR2 (germline): MDHEN, SYDVKM. The CDR3 spells CASSLAGDLQETQYF. DNA for the CDR3: TGTGCCAGCAGTTTAGCGGGGGACCTACAAGAGACCCAGTACTTC.